The subject of this entry is one TCR beta chain. Its target is not known. These data originate in a study of cytomegalovirus exposure and HLA in healthy donors. Study-wide results and caveats: It was assumed in the presence/absence analyses that sequencing depth was roughly uniform across donors.

With V trimmed by 5 bases and J by 4 bases, 3 bases remained unmatched. In germline, CDR1 is MNHNS, CDR2 SASEGT. The CDR3 loop spans 13 amino acids. Primers included in the PCR were 60 Vbeta and 13 Jbeta primers. Data came from immunoSEQ multiplex PCR; TCRdb stores just in-frame clones and leaves some out. The data contain about 160,000 clones, 78% of them singletons. Sample: PBMCs. The TCR originated in a woman aged 40 to 55 in good health and CMV-seropositive. The chain uses TRBV6-1 and TRBJ2-7; 9 nucleotides match TRBD2. CDR3 coding DNA: TGTGCCAGCAGTCAGACTAGCGGTTACGAGCAGTACTTC. This codes for CASSQTSGYEQYF.